The rows below give T cell receptor beta chains drawn from one sample of a study of naive and memory T cell subsets. TCRdb re-analysed the UMI-ligation and nested PCR reads in MiXCR, keeping a single row per CDR3 protein. The sample holds about 160,000 distinct CDR3 sequences, 22% seen once. Sequences were obtained from naive CD4+ T cells from blood. The source of these receptors is a human donor in good health. Both conserved end residues are part of each CDR3. The D gene is left open where the match is weak. Size tells how often a clone was seen (once, few, many) or the class of an expanded clone, and some rows leave it out.

v_gene: TRBV14
d_gene: -
j_gene: TRBJ2-3
len: 14
abundance: -
CDR3nt: TGTGCCAGCAGCCAAGTGGAGAGCACAGATACGCAGTATTTT
CDR3aa: CASSQVESTDTQYF

v_gene: TRBV3-1
d_gene: -
j_gene: TRBJ2-1
len: 15
abundance: once
CDR3nt: TGTGCCAGCAGCCAAGCGGGGAGCTCCTACAATGAGCAGTTCTTC
CDR3aa: CASSQAGSSYNEQFF

v_gene: TRBV12-3/TRBV12-4
d_gene: -
j_gene: TRBJ2-7
len: 15
abundance: many
CDR3nt: TGTGCCAGCAGTTTCCCCTATGGGGGTTCCTACGAGCAGTACTTC
CDR3aa: CASSFPYGGSYEQYF

v_gene: TRBV7-2
d_gene: TRBD2
j_gene: TRBJ2-7
len: 17
abundance: -
CDR3nt: TGTGCCAGCAGCTTAGGGCCTAGCGGGAGGGCGGCTTACGAGCAGTACTTC
CDR3aa: CASSLGPSGRAAYEQYF

v_gene: TRBV10-3
d_gene: TRBD1
j_gene: TRBJ2-5
len: 15
abundance: few
CDR3nt: TGTGCCATCAGTGGCTGGGTCAGGGGGCAAGAGACCCAGTACTTC
CDR3aa: CAISGWVRGQETQYF

v_gene: TRBV29-1
d_gene: TRBD1
j_gene: TRBJ2-5
len: 13
abundance: -
CDR3nt: TGCAGCGCGCGGGACAGGGTTAGAGAGACCCAGTACTTC
CDR3aa: CSARDRVRETQYF

v_gene: TRBV5-1
d_gene: -
j_gene: TRBJ2-1
len: 15
abundance: -
CDR3nt: TGCGCCAGCAGCCATCGACTAGATCTATACAATGAGCAGTTCTTC
CDR3aa: CASSHRLDLYNEQFF

v_gene: TRBV9
d_gene: -
j_gene: TRBJ1-3
len: 15
abundance: few
CDR3nt: TGTGCCAGCAGCGTAGGGGACCTTCGAGGAAACACCATATATTTT
CDR3aa: CASSVGDLRGNTIYF

v_gene: TRBV13
d_gene: TRBD1
j_gene: TRBJ1-5
len: 17
abundance: once
CDR3nt: TGTGCCAGCAGCTTAGGCCTAGGGGACAGGGACAATCAGCCCCAGCATTTT
CDR3aa: CASSLGLGDRDNQPQHF

v_gene: TRBV5-5
d_gene: -
j_gene: TRBJ1-1
len: 13
abundance: few
CDR3nt: TGTGCCAGCAGCCTTAAACCGAACACTGAAGCTTTCTTT
CDR3aa: CASSLKPNTEAFF

v_gene: TRBV6-6
d_gene: -
j_gene: TRBJ2-1
len: 11
abundance: few
CDR3nt: TGTGCCAGCAGCCAGCTTGGTGAGCAGTTCTTC
CDR3aa: CASSQLGEQFF

v_gene: TRBV28
d_gene: -
j_gene: TRBJ2-3
len: 13
abundance: many
CDR3nt: TGTGCCAGCAGTTTTGCCCCCACTAATACGCAGTATTTT
CDR3aa: CASSFAPTNTQYF

v_gene: TRBV5-1
d_gene: -
j_gene: TRBJ2-3
len: 14
abundance: few
CDR3nt: TGCGCCAGCAGCCGCACAGGGAACACAGATACGCAGTATTTT
CDR3aa: CASSRTGNTDTQYF

v_gene: TRBV9
d_gene: TRBD1
j_gene: TRBJ2-2
len: 15
abundance: -
CDR3nt: TGTGCCAGCAGCCTCAGACAGGGCGACACCGGGGAGCTGTTTTTT
CDR3aa: CASSLRQGDTGELFF

v_gene: TRBV7-9
d_gene: -
j_gene: TRBJ1-1
len: 12
abundance: few
CDR3nt: TGTGCCAGCAGCGTAGGCGCGCTTGAAGCTTTCTTT
CDR3aa: CASSVGALEAFF

v_gene: TRBV20-1
d_gene: -
j_gene: TRBJ2-7
len: 14
abundance: -
CDR3nt: TGCAGTGCCCCACCGACCTGGGGTAACTACGAGCAGTACTTC
CDR3aa: CSAPPTWGNYEQYF

v_gene: TRBV27
d_gene: -
j_gene: TRBJ1-1
len: 15
abundance: -
CDR3nt: TGTGCCAGCAGTTCACTACAGGGAATGCACACTGAAGCTTTCTTT
CDR3aa: CASSSLQGMHTEAFF

v_gene: TRBV5-6
d_gene: TRBD1
j_gene: TRBJ1-5
len: 15
abundance: few
CDR3nt: TGTGCCAGCAGCTTGAAGGGGGCTAGCAATCAGCCCCAGCATTTT
CDR3aa: CASSLKGASNQPQHF

v_gene: TRBV28
d_gene: TRBD1
j_gene: TRBJ2-7
len: 15
abundance: many
CDR3nt: TGTGCCAGCAGTCCTGCCGGGACAGGGTATAACGAGCAGTACTTC
CDR3aa: CASSPAGTGYNEQYF

v_gene: TRBV11-2
d_gene: TRBD1
j_gene: TRBJ2-3
len: 15
abundance: few
CDR3nt: TGTGCCAGCAGCTTAGACGGGACAGGAGGAGATACGCAGTATTTT
CDR3aa: CASSLDGTGGDTQYF

v_gene: TRBV4-3
d_gene: TRBD2
j_gene: TRBJ2-1
len: 20
abundance: many
CDR3nt: TGCGCCAGCAGCCAAGCTATAGGCGGGAGGGTCCCGAGCTCCTACAATGAGCAGTTCTTC
CDR3aa: CASSQAIGGRVPSSYNEQFF

v_gene: TRBV11-2
d_gene: -
j_gene: TRBJ2-5
len: 12
abundance: -
CDR3nt: TGTGCCAGCGGGCGGGGTGACGAGACCCAGTACTTC
CDR3aa: CASGRGDETQYF

v_gene: TRBV12-3/TRBV12-4
d_gene: TRBD1
j_gene: TRBJ2-1
len: 16
abundance: few
CDR3nt: TGTGCCAGCACCCCCCGCGCGACAGGGCGAATCAATGAGCAGTTCTTC
CDR3aa: CASTPRATGRINEQFF

v_gene: TRBV15
d_gene: TRBD2
j_gene: TRBJ2-3
len: 18
abundance: -
CDR3nt: TGTGCCACCAGCAGAGGGACTAGCGGATTCTCTAGCACAGATACGCAGTATTTT
CDR3aa: CATSRGTSGFSSTDTQYF

v_gene: TRBV9
d_gene: TRBD2
j_gene: TRBJ2-3
len: 16
abundance: -
CDR3nt: TGTGCCAGCAGCGTATACCGGAGCGGGAGGACAGATACGCAGTATTTT
CDR3aa: CASSVYRSGRTDTQYF

v_gene: TRBV7-8
d_gene: -
j_gene: TRBJ2-7
len: 15
abundance: many
CDR3nt: TGTGCCAGCAGCTATATGCGGACAGTTACCTACGAGCAGTACTTC
CDR3aa: CASSYMRTVTYEQYF

v_gene: TRBV5-1
d_gene: -
j_gene: TRBJ1-6
len: 14
abundance: few
CDR3nt: TGCGCCAGCAGCTTGTGGGGTGGCGAGTCACCCCTCCACTTT
CDR3aa: CASSLWGGESPLHF

v_gene: TRBV20-1
d_gene: TRBD2
j_gene: TRBJ2-1
len: 14
abundance: few
CDR3nt: TGCAGTGCCGGGGGACTAGCGGGCTACAATGAGCAGTTCTTC
CDR3aa: CSAGGLAGYNEQFF

v_gene: TRBV28
d_gene: -
j_gene: TRBJ1-1
len: 12
abundance: -
CDR3nt: TGTGCCAGCAGTTTATTGGCCACTGAAGCTTTCTTT
CDR3aa: CASSLLATEAFF

v_gene: TRBV12-3/TRBV12-4
d_gene: TRBD2
j_gene: TRBJ2-1
len: 15
abundance: few
CDR3nt: TGTGCCAGCAGCAGAGCGGGAGTACGCTACAATGAGCAGTTCTTC
CDR3aa: CASSRAGVRYNEQFF

v_gene: TRBV12-3/TRBV12-4
d_gene: -
j_gene: TRBJ2-1
len: 15
abundance: many
CDR3nt: TGTGCCAGCAGTTCCCCCCCACAGGGTTGGGATGAGCAGTTCTTC
CDR3aa: CASSSPPQGWDEQFF

v_gene: TRBV2
d_gene: TRBD1
j_gene: TRBJ1-2
len: 16
abundance: -
CDR3nt: TGTGCCAGCAGTGAATTTTGGACAGGGGGCGGGTATGGCTACACCTTC
CDR3aa: CASSEFWTGGGYGYTF

v_gene: TRBV2
d_gene: TRBD2
j_gene: TRBJ2-1
len: 13
abundance: few
CDR3nt: TGTGCCACCCAAAGGCGGGAGGCTGGTGAGCAGTTCTTC
CDR3aa: CATQRREAGEQFF

v_gene: TRBV14
d_gene: TRBD2
j_gene: TRBJ2-2
len: 15
abundance: few
CDR3nt: TGTGCCAGCAGCTACGGGACTAGCCTAGTCGGGGAGCTGTTTTTT
CDR3aa: CASSYGTSLVGELFF

v_gene: TRBV24-1
d_gene: -
j_gene: TRBJ2-1
len: 17
abundance: few
CDR3nt: TGTGCCACCAGTGATTTAAGGGACTTCCGGGGACTCAATGAGCAGTTCTTC
CDR3aa: CATSDLRDFRGLNEQFF

v_gene: TRBV6-2/TRBV6-3
d_gene: TRBD1
j_gene: TRBJ2-6
len: 18
abundance: many
CDR3nt: TGTGCCAGCAGTTACGTCAAAGGACAGGGATCTGGGGCCAACGTCCTGACTTTC
CDR3aa: CASSYVKGQGSGANVLTF

v_gene: TRBV14
d_gene: TRBD2
j_gene: TRBJ2-7
len: 19
abundance: many
CDR3nt: TGTGCCAGCAGCCGTCGAGGGACTAGCGGGAGTTTGGAGCGGGTCGAGCAGTACTTC
CDR3aa: CASSRRGTSGSLERVEQYF

v_gene: TRBV6-5
d_gene: -
j_gene: TRBJ1-5
len: 13
abundance: few
CDR3nt: TGTGCCAGCAGTTACTCTCTCACCGAGCCCCAGCATTTT
CDR3aa: CASSYSLTEPQHF

v_gene: TRBV15
d_gene: -
j_gene: TRBJ1-5
len: 16
abundance: -
CDR3nt: TGTGCCACCAGCGCCTGGCAGGGGCGCGCAAATCAGCCCCAGCATTTT
CDR3aa: CATSAWQGRANQPQHF

v_gene: TRBV6-5
d_gene: TRBD1
j_gene: TRBJ2-6
len: 16
abundance: -
CDR3nt: TGTGCCAGCAGTCGGGACAGATCGCTGGGGGCCAACGTCCTGACTTTC
CDR3aa: CASSRDRSLGANVLTF

v_gene: TRBV27
d_gene: -
j_gene: TRBJ2-3
len: 13
abundance: -
CDR3nt: TGTGCCAGCAGTAACCGACCGTCAGATACGCAGTATTTT
CDR3aa: CASSNRPSDTQYF

v_gene: TRBV20-1
d_gene: -
j_gene: TRBJ2-1
len: 12
abundance: few
CDR3nt: TGCAGTGCTAGGAGATCTACGAATGAGCAGTTCTTC
CDR3aa: CSARRSTNEQFF

v_gene: TRBV27
d_gene: TRBD1
j_gene: TRBJ2-1
len: 15
abundance: -
CDR3nt: TGTGCCAGCAAACGGACAGGGCCGTATGACAATGAGCAGTTCTTC
CDR3aa: CASKRTGPYDNEQFF

v_gene: TRBV23-1
d_gene: TRBD2
j_gene: TRBJ2-1
len: 16
abundance: -
CDR3nt: TGCGCCAGCAGTCAGCAGCGGGAGGTTGTCGACAATGAGCAGTTCTTC
CDR3aa: CASSQQREVVDNEQFF

v_gene: TRBV18
d_gene: -
j_gene: TRBJ2-2
len: 15
abundance: many
CDR3nt: TGTGCCAGCTCACCACCGGACAGAACCACCAGGGAGCTGTTTTTT
CDR3aa: CASSPPDRTTRELFF

v_gene: TRBV19
d_gene: TRBD2
j_gene: TRBJ2-1
len: 15
abundance: few
CDR3nt: TGTGCCAGTAGTAAGGTAGCGGGAGAAGCACGCCAGCAGTTCTTC
CDR3aa: CASSKVAGEARQQFF

v_gene: TRBV7-2
d_gene: TRBD2
j_gene: TRBJ2-7
len: 16
abundance: once
CDR3nt: TGTGCCAGCAGCTTAGTCGGCAGCGGGAGTATTCACGAGCAGTACTTC
CDR3aa: CASSLVGSGSIHEQYF

v_gene: TRBV7-2
d_gene: -
j_gene: TRBJ1-5
len: 15
abundance: few
CDR3nt: TGTGCCAGCAGCGCCCGCCCCCAAACAAATCAGCCCCAGCATTTT
CDR3aa: CASSARPQTNQPQHF

v_gene: TRBV20-1
d_gene: -
j_gene: TRBJ2-1
len: 14
abundance: -
CDR3nt: TGCAGTGCTAGAGACAGTCGCTCCTACAATGAGCAGTTCTTC
CDR3aa: CSARDSRSYNEQFF

v_gene: TRBV18
d_gene: -
j_gene: TRBJ2-1
len: 12
abundance: -
CDR3nt: TGTGCCAGCTCACCACGACAAGCCGAGGGGTTCTTC
CDR3aa: CASSPRQAEGFF

v_gene: TRBV11-3
d_gene: -
j_gene: TRBJ2-1
len: 16
abundance: many
CDR3nt: TGTGCCAGCAGCAGAAGGACGCCGAGCTCCTACAATGAGCAGTTCTTC
CDR3aa: CASSRRTPSSYNEQFF

v_gene: TRBV7-6
d_gene: TRBD2
j_gene: TRBJ2-7
len: 16
abundance: few
CDR3nt: TGTGCCAGCAGCCCCCATACGGAGCGGGGATACTACGAGCAGTACTTC
CDR3aa: CASSPHTERGYYEQYF

v_gene: TRBV6-2/TRBV6-3
d_gene: -
j_gene: TRBJ2-5
len: 13
abundance: -
CDR3nt: TGTGCCAGCGCGGTCGGCCCACTCAAGACCCAGTACTTC
CDR3aa: CASAVGPLKTQYF

v_gene: TRBV20-1
d_gene: TRBD2
j_gene: TRBJ2-3
len: 14
abundance: -
CDR3nt: TGCAGTGCTAGGACTAGCGGGCCCACAGATACGCAGTATTTT
CDR3aa: CSARTSGPTDTQYF

v_gene: TRBV28
d_gene: -
j_gene: TRBJ2-7
len: 15
abundance: -
CDR3nt: TGTGCCAGCAGTCCCTCCCGGCTGGGATATGACGAGCAGTACTTC
CDR3aa: CASSPSRLGYDEQYF

v_gene: TRBV9
d_gene: TRBD1
j_gene: TRBJ2-5
len: 15
abundance: few
CDR3nt: TGTGCCAGCAGCGGGAACAGGGGGTTCCAAGAGACCCAGTACTTC
CDR3aa: CASSGNRGFQETQYF

v_gene: TRBV27
d_gene: -
j_gene: TRBJ2-3
len: 14
abundance: -
CDR3nt: TGTGCCAGTCACAGTTATCATGCCACAGATACGCAGTATTTT
CDR3aa: CASHSYHATDTQYF